A selection of T cell receptor beta chains follows, all from one sample in a study of shared clonotypes between healthy human individuals. Clones were sequenced by immunoSEQ multiplex PCR, and TCRdb holds only the in-frame ones, with some missing. The data hold about 800,000 clones, with roughly 96% observed a single time. The sample was naive CD8+ T cells sorted from blood. The receptors here all came from a man aged 25 to 40 in good health. Each CDR3 is given with its conserved first and last residue. The order of the fields is J gene, D gene, clone size, V gene, CDR3 DNA, CDR3 protein. A D gene is named only where the DNA matches it firmly. Clone size is given for some rows only: seen once, a few or many times, or a class if the clone is expanded.

J: TRBJ1-2; D: -; size: -; V: TRBV7-9; DNA: TGTGCCAGCAGCTTATCCGGGGACATCTCTTATTATGGCTACACCTTC; CDR3: CASSLSGDISYYGYTF
J: TRBJ2-7; D: -; size: once; V: TRBV19; DNA: TGTGCCAGTAGTATTCTCCCGGGAGTCTACGAGCAGTACTTC; CDR3: CASSILPGVYEQYF
J: TRBJ2-7; D: TRBD2; size: -; V: TRBV27; DNA: TGTGCCAGCAGTTTGCGCGGGAGAACTTACGAGCAGTACTTC; CDR3: CASSLRGRTYEQYF
J: TRBJ1-3; D: -; size: -; V: TRBV9; DNA: TGTGCCAGTGCTGGAAACACCATATATTTT; CDR3: CASAGNTIYF
J: TRBJ2-3; D: TRBD2; size: -; V: TRBV7-2; DNA: TGTGCCAGCAGCCAATTGGGACTAGCGGGAGGGGAAGACTTGGATACGCAGTATTTT; CDR3: CASSQLGLAGGEDLDTQYF
J: TRBJ2-7; D: TRBD2; size: -; V: TRBV2; DNA: TGTGCCAGCAGTCTAGCGGGCCCCACCGGGGGAGAGCAGTACTTC; CDR3: CASSLAGPTGGEQYF
J: TRBJ1-5; D: -; size: -; V: TRBV27; DNA: TGTGCCAGCAGTTCCTCCTACAGGGGCAATCAGCCCCAGCATTTT; CDR3: CASSSSYRGNQPQHF
J: TRBJ1-1; D: TRBD1; size: -; V: TRBV6-5; DNA: TGTGCCAGCTCGGTCAGGGGGTTGGGCACTGAAGCTTTCTTT; CDR3: CASSVRGLGTEAFF
J: TRBJ2-7; D: -; size: -; V: TRBV29-1; DNA: TGCAGCGTGCGGACAGCCGACTACGAGCAGTACTTC; CDR3: CSVRTADYEQYF
J: TRBJ1-1; D: -; size: -; V: TRBV20-1; DNA: TGCAGTGCTAAACGGTTCACTGAAGCTTTCTTT; CDR3: CSAKRFTEAFF
J: TRBJ2-7; D: -; size: -; V: TRBV9; DNA: TGTGCCAGCAGCAGCGGCGGCCCCTACTACGAGCAGTACTTC; CDR3: CASSSGGPYYEQYF